This T cell receptor (beta chain) comes out of a study of blood T cell repertoires in COVID-19. Study at large: Material from acute and convalescent COVID-19 was sourced from the United States, Italy and Spain. Sample material is recorded as cDNA or gDNA derived from T cells, B-cell-depleted T cells, or PBMCs.

This clone was recorded a few times. Per the original data handling: Reference gene primer amplification yielded estimated nucleated cell counts. Sequenced by immunoSEQ multiplex PCR; TCRdb stores in-frame clones only, minus some. The DNA was the basis for D and trimming; V, J and clone size are from that table. The sample records some 150,000 clones, about 85% being singletons. The J segment lost 4 bases and the V segment lost 1 base, leaving 2 bases of the junction unmatched. The CDR3 runs 15 residues. CDR1 is MNHNS, CDR2 SASEGT, per germline. The sequencing input was peripheral blood. The clonotype originates from a woman aged 55-69 years with active or convalescent COVID-19. The rearrangement uses TRBV6-1 and TRBJ1-2; 11 bases are a match to TRBD1. The CDR3 is CASSEGDRGGYGYTF. Written as DNA, the CDR3 is TGTGCCAGCAGTGAAGGGGACAGGGGGGGCTATGGCTACACCTTC.